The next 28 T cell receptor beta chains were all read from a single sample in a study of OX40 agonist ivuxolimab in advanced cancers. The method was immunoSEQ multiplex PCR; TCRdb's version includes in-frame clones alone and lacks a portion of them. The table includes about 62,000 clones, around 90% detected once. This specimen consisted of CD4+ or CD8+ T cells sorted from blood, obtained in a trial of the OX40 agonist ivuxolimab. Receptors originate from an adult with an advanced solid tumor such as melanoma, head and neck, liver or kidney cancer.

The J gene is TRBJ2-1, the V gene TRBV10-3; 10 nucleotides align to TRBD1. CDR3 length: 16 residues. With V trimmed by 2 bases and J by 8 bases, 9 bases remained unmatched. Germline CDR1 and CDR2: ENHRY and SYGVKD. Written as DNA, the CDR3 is TGTGCCATCAGTGAGCCGACAGGGGGCACGAGGGATGAGCAGTTCTTC. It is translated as CAISEPTGGTRDEQFF.

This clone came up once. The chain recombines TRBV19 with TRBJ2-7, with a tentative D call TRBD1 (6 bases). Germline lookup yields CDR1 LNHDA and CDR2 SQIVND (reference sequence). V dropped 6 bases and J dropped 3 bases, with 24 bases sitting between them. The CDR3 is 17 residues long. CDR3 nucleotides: TGTGCCAGTAGATTTTCCTTGGAGCAGGGGCGTATCTACGAGCAGTACTTC. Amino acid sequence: CASRFSLEQGRIYEQYF.

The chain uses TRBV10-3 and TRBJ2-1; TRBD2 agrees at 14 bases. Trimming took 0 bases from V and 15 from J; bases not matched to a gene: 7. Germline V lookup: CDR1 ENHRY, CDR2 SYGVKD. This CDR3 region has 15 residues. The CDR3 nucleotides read TGTGCCATCAGTGAGTCGACTAGCGGGGGGGTCCGCCTGTTCTTC. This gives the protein CAISESTSGGVRLFF.

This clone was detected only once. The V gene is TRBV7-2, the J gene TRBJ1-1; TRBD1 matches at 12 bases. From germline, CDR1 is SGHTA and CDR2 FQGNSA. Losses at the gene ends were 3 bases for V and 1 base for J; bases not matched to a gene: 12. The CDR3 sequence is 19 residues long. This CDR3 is CASSFPPGQGALRNTEAFF. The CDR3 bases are TGTGCCAGCAGCTTCCCCCCGGGACAGGGGGCCCTAAGGAACACTGAAGCTTTCTTT. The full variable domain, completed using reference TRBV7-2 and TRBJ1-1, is GAGVSQSPSNKVTEKGKDVELRCDPISGHTALYWYRQSLGQGLEFLIYFQGNSAPDKSGLPSDRFSAERTGGSVSTLTIQRTQQEDSAVYLCASSFPPGQGALRNTEAFFGQGTRLTVV.

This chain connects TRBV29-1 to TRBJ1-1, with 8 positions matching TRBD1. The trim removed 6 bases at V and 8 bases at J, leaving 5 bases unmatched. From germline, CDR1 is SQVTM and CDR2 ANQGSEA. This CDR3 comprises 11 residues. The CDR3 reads CSVGQGAEAFF. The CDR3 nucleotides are TGCAGCGTGGGGCAGGGGGCAGAAGCTTTCTTT.

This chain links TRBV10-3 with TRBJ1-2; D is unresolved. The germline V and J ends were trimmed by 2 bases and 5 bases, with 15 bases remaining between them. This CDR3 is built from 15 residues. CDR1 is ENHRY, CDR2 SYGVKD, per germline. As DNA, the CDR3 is TGTGCCATCAGTGAGGGACTCTCTAAACTGTATGGCTACACCTTC. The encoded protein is CAISEGLSKLYGYTF.

This chain's CDR3 is CASSYLGRQGAYEQYF. CDR3 bases: TGTGCCAGCAGTTACCTGGGGCGACAGGGCGCCTACGAGCAGTACTTC. The chain has TRBV6-5 and TRBJ2-7, with 7 bases fitting TRBD1. There are 16 residues in the CDR3. V was clipped by 2 bases and J by 2 bases; unmatched bases: 9. Germline V gene sequence: CDR1 MNHEY, CDR2 SVGAGI.

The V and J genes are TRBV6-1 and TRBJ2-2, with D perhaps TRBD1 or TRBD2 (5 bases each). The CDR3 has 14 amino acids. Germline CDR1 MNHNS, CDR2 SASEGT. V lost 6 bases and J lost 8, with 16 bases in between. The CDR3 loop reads CASREPGPGGELFF. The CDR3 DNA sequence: TGTGCCAGCAGGGAGCCGGGGCCTGGGGGGGAGCTGTTTTTT.

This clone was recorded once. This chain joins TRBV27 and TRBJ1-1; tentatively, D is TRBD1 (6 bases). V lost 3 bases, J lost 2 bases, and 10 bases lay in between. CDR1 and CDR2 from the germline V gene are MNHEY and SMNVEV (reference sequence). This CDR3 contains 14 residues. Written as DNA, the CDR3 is TGTGCCAGCAGTTTCTCCAGGGGCAACACTGAAGCTTTCTTT. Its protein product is CASSFSRGNTEAFF.

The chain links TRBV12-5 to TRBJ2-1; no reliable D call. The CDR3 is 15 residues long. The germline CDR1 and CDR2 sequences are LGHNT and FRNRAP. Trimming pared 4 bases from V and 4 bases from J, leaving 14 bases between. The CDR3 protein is CASGSVGLSYNEQFF. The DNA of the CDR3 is TGTGCTAGTGGTTCAGTCGGGCTGTCTTACAATGAGCAGTTCTTC.

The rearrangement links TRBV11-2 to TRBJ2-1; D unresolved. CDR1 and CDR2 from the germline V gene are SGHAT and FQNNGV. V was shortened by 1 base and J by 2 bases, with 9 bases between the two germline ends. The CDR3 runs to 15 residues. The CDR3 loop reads CASSLVRVPYNEQFF. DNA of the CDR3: TGTGCCAGCAGCTTAGTTCGAGTACCCTACAATGAGCAGTTCTTC. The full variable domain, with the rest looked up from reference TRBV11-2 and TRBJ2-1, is EAGVAQSPRYKIIEKRQSVAFWCNPISGHATLYWYQQILGQGPKLLIQFQNNGVVDDSQLPKDRFSAERLKGVDSTLKIQPAKLEDSAVYLCASSLVRVPYNEQFFGPGTRLTVL.

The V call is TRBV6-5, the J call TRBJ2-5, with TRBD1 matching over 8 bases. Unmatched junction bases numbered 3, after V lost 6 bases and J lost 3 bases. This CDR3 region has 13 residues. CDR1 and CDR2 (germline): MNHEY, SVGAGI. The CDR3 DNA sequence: TGTGCCAGCAGAGAGACAGGGGAAGAGACCCAGTACTTC. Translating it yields CASRETGEETQYF.

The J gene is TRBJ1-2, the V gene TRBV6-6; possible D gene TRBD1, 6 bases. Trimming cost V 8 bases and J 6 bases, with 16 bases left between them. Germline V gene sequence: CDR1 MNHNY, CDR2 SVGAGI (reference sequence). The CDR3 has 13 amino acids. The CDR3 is CASGLQGIDGYTF. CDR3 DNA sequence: TGTGCCAGCGGACTACAGGGAATCGATGGCTACACCTTC.

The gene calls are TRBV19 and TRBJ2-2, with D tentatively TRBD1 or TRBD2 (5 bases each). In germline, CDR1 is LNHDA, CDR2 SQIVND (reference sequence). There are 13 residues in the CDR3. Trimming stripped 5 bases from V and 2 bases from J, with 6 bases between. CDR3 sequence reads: CASSGGNTGELFF. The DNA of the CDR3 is TGTGCCAGTAGTGGGGGAAACACCGGGGAGCTGTTTTTT.

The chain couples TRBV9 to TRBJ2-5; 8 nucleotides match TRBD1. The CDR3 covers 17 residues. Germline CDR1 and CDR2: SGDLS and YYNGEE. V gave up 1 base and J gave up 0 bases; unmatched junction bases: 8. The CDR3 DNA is TGTGCCAGCAGCGTAAAAGACAGGGGCCTGTACCAAGAGACCCAGTACTTC. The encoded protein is CASSVKDRGLYQETQYF.

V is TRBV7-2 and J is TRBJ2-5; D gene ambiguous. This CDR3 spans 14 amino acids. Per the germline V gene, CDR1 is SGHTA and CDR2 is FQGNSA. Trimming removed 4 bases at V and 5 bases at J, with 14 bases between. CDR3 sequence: CASSSAVVLETQYF. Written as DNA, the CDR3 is TGTGCCAGCAGCTCGGCCGTAGTGCTGGAGACCCAGTACTTC.

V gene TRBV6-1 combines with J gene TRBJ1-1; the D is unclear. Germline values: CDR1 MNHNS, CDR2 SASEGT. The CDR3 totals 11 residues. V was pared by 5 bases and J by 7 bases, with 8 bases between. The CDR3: CASSSGFEAFF. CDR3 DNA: TGTGCCAGCAGTTCGGGGTTTGAAGCTTTCTTT.

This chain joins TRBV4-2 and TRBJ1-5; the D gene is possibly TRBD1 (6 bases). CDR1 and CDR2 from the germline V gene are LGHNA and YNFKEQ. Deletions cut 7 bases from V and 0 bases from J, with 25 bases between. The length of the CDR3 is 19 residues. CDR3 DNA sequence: TGTGCCAGCACAACGGACAGACCCTGCGACTATTATAGCAATCAGCCCCAGCATTTT. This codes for CASTTDRPCDYYSNQPQHF.

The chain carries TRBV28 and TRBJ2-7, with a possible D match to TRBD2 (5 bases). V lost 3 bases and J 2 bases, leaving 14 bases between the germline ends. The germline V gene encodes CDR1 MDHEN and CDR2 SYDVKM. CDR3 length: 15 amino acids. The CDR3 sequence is CASSFSGGSTYEQYF. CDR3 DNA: TGTGCCAGCAGTTTTAGTGGAGGTTCAACCTACGAGCAGTACTTC.

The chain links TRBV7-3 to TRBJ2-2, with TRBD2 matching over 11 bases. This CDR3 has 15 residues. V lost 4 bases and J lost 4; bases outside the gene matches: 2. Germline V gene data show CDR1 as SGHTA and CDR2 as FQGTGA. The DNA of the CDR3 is TGTGCCAGCAGCTCCGGGACTAGCGGCACCGGGGAGCTGTTTTTT. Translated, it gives CASSSGTSGTGELFF. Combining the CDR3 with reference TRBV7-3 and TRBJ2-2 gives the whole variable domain GAGVSQTPSNKVTEKGKYVELRCDPISGHTALYWYRQSLGQGPEFLIYFQGTGAADDSGLPNDRFFAVRPEGSVSTLKIQRTERGDSAVYLCASSSGTSGTGELFFGEGSRLTVL.

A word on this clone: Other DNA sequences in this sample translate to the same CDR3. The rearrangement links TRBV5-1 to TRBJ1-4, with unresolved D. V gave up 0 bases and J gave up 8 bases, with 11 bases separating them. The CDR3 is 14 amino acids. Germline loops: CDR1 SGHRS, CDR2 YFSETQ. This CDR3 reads CASSLGGLGEKLFF. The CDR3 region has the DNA TGCGCCAGCAGCTTGGGCGGGCTGGGCGAAAAACTGTTTTTT.

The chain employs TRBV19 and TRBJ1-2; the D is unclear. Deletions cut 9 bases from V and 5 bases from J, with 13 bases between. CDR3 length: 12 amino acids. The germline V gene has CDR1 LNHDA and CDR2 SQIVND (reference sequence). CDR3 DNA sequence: TGTGCCAGCACCGTGACGGATTATGGCTACACCTTC. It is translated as CASTVTDYGYTF. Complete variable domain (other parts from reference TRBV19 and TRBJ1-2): DGGITQSPKYLFRKEGQNVTLSCEQNLNHDAMYWYRQDPGQGLRLIYYSQIVNDFQKGDIAEGYSVSREKKESFPLTVTSAQKNPTAFYLCASTVTDYGYTFGSGTRLTVV.

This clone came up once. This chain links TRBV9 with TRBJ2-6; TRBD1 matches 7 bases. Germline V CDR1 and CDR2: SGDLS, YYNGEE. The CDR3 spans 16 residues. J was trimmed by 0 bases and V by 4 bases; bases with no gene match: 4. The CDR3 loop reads CASSPTGDSGANVLTF. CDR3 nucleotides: TGTGCCAGCAGCCCTACAGGGGACTCTGGGGCCAACGTCCTGACTTTC.

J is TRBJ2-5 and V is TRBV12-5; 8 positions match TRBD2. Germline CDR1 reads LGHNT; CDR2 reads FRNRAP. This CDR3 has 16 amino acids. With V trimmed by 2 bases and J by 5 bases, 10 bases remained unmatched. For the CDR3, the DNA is TGTGCTAGTGGTTTGATCCAGCGGGGGTACGTGGAGACCCAGTACTTC. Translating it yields CASGLIQRGYVETQYF.

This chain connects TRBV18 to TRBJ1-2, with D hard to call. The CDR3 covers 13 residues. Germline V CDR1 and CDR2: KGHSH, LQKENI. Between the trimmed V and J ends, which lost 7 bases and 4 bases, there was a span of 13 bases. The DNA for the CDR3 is TGTGCCAGCTTTTCAGGAGGACCCTATGGCTACACCTTC. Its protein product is CASFSGGPYGYTF.

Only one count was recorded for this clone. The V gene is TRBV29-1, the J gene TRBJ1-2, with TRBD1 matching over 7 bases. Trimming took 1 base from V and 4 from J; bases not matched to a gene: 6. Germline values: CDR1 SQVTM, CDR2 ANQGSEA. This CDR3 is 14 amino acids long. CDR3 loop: CSVEGDSFSYGYTF. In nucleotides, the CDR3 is TGCAGCGTTGAAGGGGACAGCTTTTCCTATGGCTACACCTTC.

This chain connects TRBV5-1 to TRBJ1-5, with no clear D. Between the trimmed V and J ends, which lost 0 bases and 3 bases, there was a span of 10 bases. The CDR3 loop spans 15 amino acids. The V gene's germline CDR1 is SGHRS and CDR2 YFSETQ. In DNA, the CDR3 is TGCGCCAGCAGCTTGGGAAGGGAACCCAATCAGCCCCAGCATTTT. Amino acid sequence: CASSLGREPNQPQHF.

The CDR3 spells CASRSAPNYGYTF. CDR3 bases: TGTGCCAGCCGCTCCGCACCGAACTATGGCTACACCTTC. This sequence joins TRBV21-1 and TRBJ1-2. TRBV21-1 is recorded as a pseudogene. This CDR3 contains 13 residues.